These T cell receptor beta chains were read from a single sample in a study of blood T cell repertoires in COVID-19. The table came from immunoSEQ multiplex PCR; TCRdb's copy has only in-frame clones and leaves some out. The repertoire holds 90,000 to 100,000 clones, with approximately 86% as singletons. Sequences were obtained from peripheral blood. These receptors came from a man of 80 years or more with acute or convalescent COVID-19. CDR3s include the opening cysteine and the closing phenylalanine or tryptophan. The D gene is left open where the match is weak. Clone size is given for some rows only: seen once, a few or many times, or a class if the clone is expanded.

V gene: TRBV18; J gene: TRBJ1-1; clone size: -; D gene: -; CDR3 protein: CASSRTEDNTEAFF; CDR3 DNA: TGTGCCAGCTCTCGGACAGAGGACAACACTGAAGCTTTCTTT
V gene: TRBV10-2; J gene: TRBJ2-7; clone size: once; D gene: -; CDR3 protein: CASSESVAGAARQYF; CDR3 DNA: TGCGCCAGCAGTGAGTCAGTGGCGGGGGCTGCCAGGCAGTACTTC
V gene: TRBV4-2; J gene: TRBJ2-1; clone size: -; D gene: -; CDR3 protein: CASSQDGLGGNEQFF; CDR3 DNA: TGTGCCAGCAGCCAAGATGGACTAGGGGGGAATGAGCAGTTCTTC
V gene: TRBV6-5; J gene: TRBJ2-5; clone size: -; D gene: -; CDR3 protein: CASSYFPRREAETQYF; CDR3 DNA: TGTGCCAGCAGTTACTTCCCACGGAGGGAGGCAGAGACCCAGTACTTC
V gene: TRBV10-3; J gene: TRBJ1-5; clone size: -; D gene: -; CDR3 protein: CAISEPGMINQPQHF; CDR3 DNA: TGTGCCATCAGTGAGCCCGGGATGATCAATCAGCCCCAGCATTTT
V gene: TRBV5-1; J gene: TRBJ1-1; clone size: -; D gene: -; CDR3 protein: CASSLDINTEAFF; CDR3 DNA: TGCGCCAGCAGCTTGGACATTAACACTGAAGCTTTCTTT
V gene: TRBV14; J gene: TRBJ2-7; clone size: -; D gene: TRBD1; CDR3 protein: CASSSAGQGIYEQYF; CDR3 DNA: TGTGCCAGCAGCTCCGCCGGACAGGGTATCTACGAGCAGTACTTC
V gene: TRBV11-2; J gene: TRBJ2-7; clone size: -; D gene: TRBD2; CDR3 protein: CASSLVTSGKGEQYF; CDR3 DNA: TGTGCCAGCAGCTTAGTAACTAGCGGGAAAGGCGAGCAGTACTTC
V gene: TRBV12-3/TRBV12-4; J gene: TRBJ1-2; clone size: -; D gene: TRBD1; CDR3 protein: CASSLGGAYGYTF; CDR3 DNA: TGTGCCAGCAGCTTAGGGGGCGCGTATGGCTACACCTTC
V gene: TRBV6-5; J gene: TRBJ1-2; clone size: -; D gene: TRBD1; CDR3 protein: CASGRDREGGYTF; CDR3 DNA: TGTGCCAGCGGCCGGGACAGGGAAGGTGGCTACACCTTC
V gene: TRBV6-6; J gene: TRBJ1-5; clone size: few; D gene: -; CDR3 protein: CASSYPGDGQPQHF; CDR3 DNA: TGTGCCAGCAGTTACCCGGGAGACGGTCAGCCCCAGCATTTT
V gene: TRBV29-1; J gene: TRBJ2-5; clone size: -; D gene: -; CDR3 protein: CSVSGAGETQYF; CDR3 DNA: TGCAGCGTTTCGGGAGCCGGCGAGACCCAGTACTTC
V gene: TRBV4-1; J gene: TRBJ2-3; clone size: -; D gene: TRBD1; CDR3 protein: CASSPRSTGATDTQYF; CDR3 DNA: TGCGCCAGCAGCCCAAGATCGACAGGGGCCACCGATACGCAGTATTTT
V gene: TRBV18; J gene: TRBJ2-7; clone size: -; D gene: -; CDR3 protein: CASSPREYEQYF; CDR3 DNA: TGTGCCAGCTCACCACGGGAGTACGAGCAGTACTTC
V gene: TRBV3-1/TRBV3-2; J gene: TRBJ2-2; clone size: -; D gene: TRBD1; CDR3 protein: CASGQGDLGELFF; CDR3 DNA: TGTGCCAGCGGACAGGGGGATCTCGGGGAGCTGTTTTTT
V gene: TRBV23-1; J gene: TRBJ2-7; clone size: -; D gene: TRBD2; CDR3 protein: CASSQGKRETVYEQYF; CDR3 DNA: TGCGCCAGCAGTCAAGGGAAGCGGGAGACAGTCTACGAGCAGTACTTC
V gene: TRBV28; J gene: TRBJ1-4; clone size: -; D gene: -; CDR3 protein: CASSSRAGANEKLFF; CDR3 DNA: TGTGCCAGCAGTTCCCGGGCGGGGGCAAATGAAAAACTGTTTTTT
V gene: TRBV9; J gene: TRBJ2-2; clone size: once; D gene: -; CDR3 protein: CASSVGRQGITGELFF; CDR3 DNA: TGTGCCAGCAGCGTAGGGCGGCAGGGTATCACCGGGGAGCTGTTTTTT
V gene: TRBV6-6; J gene: TRBJ1-1; clone size: once; D gene: TRBD1; CDR3 protein: CASSPSTGRLMNTEAFF; CDR3 DNA: TGTGCCAGCAGTCCGTCGACAGGGCGGCTCATGAACACTGAAGCTTTCTTT
V gene: TRBV21-1; J gene: TRBJ2-1; clone size: -; D gene: -; CDR3 protein: CASSLQQGGTSGMGQFF; CDR3 DNA: TGTGCCAGCAGCCTCCAACAGGGTGGGACTAGCGGGATGGGGCAGTTCTTC
V gene: TRBV6-5; J gene: TRBJ2-2; clone size: -; D gene: -; CDR3 protein: CASSLQGGGGELFF; CDR3 DNA: TGTGCCAGCAGCCTACAGGGAGGGGGCGGGGAGCTGTTTTTT
V gene: TRBV2; J gene: TRBJ2-7; clone size: -; D gene: -; CDR3 protein: CASSDLGRTDYEQYF; CDR3 DNA: TGTGCCAGCAGTGACTTGGGCAGGACTGACTACGAGCAGTACTTC
V gene: TRBV5-6; J gene: TRBJ2-1; clone size: -; D gene: TRBD2; CDR3 protein: CASSPGTSGRAFEQFF; CDR3 DNA: TGTGCCAGCAGCCCAGGGACTAGCGGGAGGGCCTTTGAGCAGTTCTTC